This T cell receptor beta chain stems from a study of T cell repertoires in cytomegalovirus infection. Study-level information: The public TCR beta signatures pointed to both CMV infection and matching HLA type. Study-wide results and limits: Totalled public TCR beta family frequency picked out people who carried CMV plus the relevant HLA. In two of eight donors, the top clonotype was HLA-C-restricted CMV-specific.

TCRdb analysed the reads with MiXCR anew, one entry per CDR3 protein. Among 350,000 to 500,000 distinct CDR3 sequences listed, approximately 32% were seen once. Notes on this clonotype: Its matching antigen is unknown.

V lost 5 bases, J lost 5 bases, and 22 bases lay in between. CDR1 MDHEN and CDR2 SYDVKM come from the germline V gene. The CDR3 length is 17 residues. The source material was PBMCs. This chain joins TRBV28 and TRBJ2-1; D may correspond to TRBD1 or TRBD2 (6 bases each). This clonotype originated in a human donor in good health (CMV status not recorded). Some clones in this sample may be carry-over from other donors' samples. CDR3 protein: CASSPLDRSGGDNEQFF. CDR3 nucleotide sequence: TGTGCCAGCAGTCCACTGGACAGATCAGGAGGGGACAATGAGCAGTTCTTC.